The source of this T cell receptor (beta chain) is a study of T cell responses to AZD1222 COVID-19 vaccine. Findings of the study overall: Every sample of the repertoires postdated the peak T cell response.

To note about this clone: Its antigen is as yet unknown.

Measured with immunoSEQ multiplex PCR; TCRdb has only the in-frame clones, and not every one. Here the sample spans about 110,000 clones, about four fifths being singletons. Trimming took 6 bases from V and 7 from J, leaving 19 bases between them. Per the germline V gene, CDR1 is LGHDT and CDR2 is YNNKEL (reference sequence). CDR3 length equals 15 residues. This chain joins TRBV3-1 (or the pseudogene TRBV3-2) and TRBJ1-5, with D uncertain. The source was peripheral blood, collected on day 0 of AZD1222 vaccination. The receptor comes from an adult in good health. CDR3 protein: CASRTRAVLDQPQHF. The CDR3 nucleotides read TGTGCCAGCAGGACTAGGGCGGTGCTCGACCAGCCCCAGCATTTT.